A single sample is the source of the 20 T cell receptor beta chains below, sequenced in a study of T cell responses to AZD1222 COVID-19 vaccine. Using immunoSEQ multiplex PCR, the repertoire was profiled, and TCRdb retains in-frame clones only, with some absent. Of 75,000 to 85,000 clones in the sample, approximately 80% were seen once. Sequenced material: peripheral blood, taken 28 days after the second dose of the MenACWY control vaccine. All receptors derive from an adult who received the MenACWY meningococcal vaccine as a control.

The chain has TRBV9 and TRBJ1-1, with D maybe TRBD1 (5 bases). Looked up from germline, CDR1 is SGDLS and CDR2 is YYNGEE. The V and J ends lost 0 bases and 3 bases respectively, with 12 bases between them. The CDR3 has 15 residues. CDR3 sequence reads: CASSVGTGAHTEAFF. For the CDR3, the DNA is TGTGCCAGCAGCGTAGGAACCGGGGCCCACACTGAAGCTTTCTTT.

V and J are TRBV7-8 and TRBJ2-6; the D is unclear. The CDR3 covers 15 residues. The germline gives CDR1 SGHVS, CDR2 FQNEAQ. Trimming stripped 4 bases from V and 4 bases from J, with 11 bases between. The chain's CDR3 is CASSSESRGANVLTF. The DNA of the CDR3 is TGTGCCAGCAGCTCGGAGTCGCGGGGGGCCAACGTCCTGACTTTC.

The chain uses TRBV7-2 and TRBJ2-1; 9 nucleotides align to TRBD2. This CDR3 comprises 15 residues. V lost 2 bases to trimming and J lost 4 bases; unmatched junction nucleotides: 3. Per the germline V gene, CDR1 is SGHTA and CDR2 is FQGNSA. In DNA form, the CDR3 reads TGTGCCAGCAGCTTAATTAGCGGGGGTTACAATGAGCAGTTCTTC. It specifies CASSLISGGYNEQFF.

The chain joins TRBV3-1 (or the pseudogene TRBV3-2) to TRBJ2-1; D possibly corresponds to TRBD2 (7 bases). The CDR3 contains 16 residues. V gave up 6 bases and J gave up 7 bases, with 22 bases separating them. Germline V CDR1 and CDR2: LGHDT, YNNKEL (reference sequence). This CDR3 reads CASSRTGGGRMNEQFF. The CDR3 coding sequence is TGTGCCAGCAGTCGAACTGGGGGGGGCCGTATGAATGAGCAGTTCTTC.

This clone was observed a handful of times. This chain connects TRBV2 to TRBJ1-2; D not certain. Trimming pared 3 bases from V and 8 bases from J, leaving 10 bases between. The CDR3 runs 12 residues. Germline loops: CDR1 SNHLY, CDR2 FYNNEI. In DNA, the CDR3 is TGTGCCAGCAGTGACATAGAAGCCGGCTACACCTTC. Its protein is CASSDIEAGYTF.

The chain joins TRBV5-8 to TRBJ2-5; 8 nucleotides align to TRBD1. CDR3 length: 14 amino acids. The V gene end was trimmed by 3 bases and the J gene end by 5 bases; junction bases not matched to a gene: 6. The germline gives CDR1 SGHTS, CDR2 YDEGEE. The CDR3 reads CASSWGTGGETQYF. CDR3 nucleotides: TGTGCCAGCAGCTGGGGGACAGGCGGGGAGACCCAGTACTTC.

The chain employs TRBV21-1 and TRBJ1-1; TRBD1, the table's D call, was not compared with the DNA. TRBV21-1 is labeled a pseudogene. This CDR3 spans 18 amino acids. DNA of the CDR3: TGTGCCAGCACCAGAAGGGGGGACAGGGGGCGTCTAGACACTGAAGCTTTCTTT. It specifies CASTRRGDRGRLDTEAFF.

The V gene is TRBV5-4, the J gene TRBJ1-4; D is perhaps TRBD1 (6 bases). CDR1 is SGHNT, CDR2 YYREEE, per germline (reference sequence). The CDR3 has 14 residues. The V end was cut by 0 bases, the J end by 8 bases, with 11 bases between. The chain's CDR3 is CASSLGGAREKLFF. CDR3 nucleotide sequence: TGTGCCAGCAGCTTGGGGGGGGCGCGCGAAAAACTGTTTTTT.

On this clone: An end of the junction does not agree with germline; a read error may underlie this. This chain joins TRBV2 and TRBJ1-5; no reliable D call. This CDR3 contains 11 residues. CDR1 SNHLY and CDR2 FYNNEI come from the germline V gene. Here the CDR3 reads CASSRDGRPSF. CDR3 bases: TGTGCCAGCAGCAGAGACGGACGGCCAAGTTTT. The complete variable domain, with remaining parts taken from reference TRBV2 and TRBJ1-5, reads EPEVTQTPSHQVTQMGQEVILRCVPISNHLYFYWYRQILGQKVEFLVSFYNNEISEKSEIFDDQFSVERPDGSNFTLKIRSTKLEDSAMYFCASSRDGRPSFGDGTRLSIL.

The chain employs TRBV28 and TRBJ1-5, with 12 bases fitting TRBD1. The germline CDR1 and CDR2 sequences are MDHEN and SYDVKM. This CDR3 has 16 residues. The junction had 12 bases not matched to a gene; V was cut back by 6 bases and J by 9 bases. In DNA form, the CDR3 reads TGTGCCAGCAGCCCTCCGACGGGACAGGGGGCGAGGCCCCAGCATTTT. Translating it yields CASSPPTGQGARPQHF.

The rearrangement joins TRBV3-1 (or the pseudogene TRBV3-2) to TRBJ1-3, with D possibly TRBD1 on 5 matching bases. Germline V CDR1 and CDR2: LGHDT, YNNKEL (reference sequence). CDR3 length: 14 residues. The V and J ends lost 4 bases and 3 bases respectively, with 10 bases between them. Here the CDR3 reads CASSRKGFGNTIYF. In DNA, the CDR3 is TGTGCCAGCAGCCGTAAGGGGTTTGGAAACACCATATATTTT.

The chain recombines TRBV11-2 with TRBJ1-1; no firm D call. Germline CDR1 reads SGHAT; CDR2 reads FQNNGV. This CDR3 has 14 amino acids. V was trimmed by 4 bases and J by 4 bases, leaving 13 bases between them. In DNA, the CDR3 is TGTGCCAGCAGCTCGTTAAGGATGGGCACTGAAGCTTTCTTT. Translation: CASSSLRMGTEAFF.

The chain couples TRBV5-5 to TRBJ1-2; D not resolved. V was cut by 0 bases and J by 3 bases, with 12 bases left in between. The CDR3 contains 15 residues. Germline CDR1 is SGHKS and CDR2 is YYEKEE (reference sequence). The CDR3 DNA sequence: TGTGCCAGCAGCTTGGATGGCAGCTTAGACTATGGCTACACCTTC. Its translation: CASSLDGSLDYGYTF.

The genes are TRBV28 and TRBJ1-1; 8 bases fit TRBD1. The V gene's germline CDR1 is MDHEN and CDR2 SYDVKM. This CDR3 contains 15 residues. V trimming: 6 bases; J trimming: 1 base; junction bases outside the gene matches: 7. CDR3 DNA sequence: TGTGCCAGCAGCTCACAGACAGGGGAGAACACTGAAGCTTTCTTT. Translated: CASSSQTGENTEAFF.

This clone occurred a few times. CDR3 nucleotide sequence: TGTGCCACCAGCCCTGGGGTACTTGGGGCCAACGTCCTGACTTTC. Its protein is CATSPGVLGANVLTF. The chain joins TRBV15 to TRBJ2-6, with D unresolved. The germline CDR1 and CDR2 sequences are LNHNV and YYDKDF (reference sequence). Between the trimmed V and J ends, which lost 5 bases and 3 bases, there was a span of 11 bases. CDR3 length equals 15 residues.

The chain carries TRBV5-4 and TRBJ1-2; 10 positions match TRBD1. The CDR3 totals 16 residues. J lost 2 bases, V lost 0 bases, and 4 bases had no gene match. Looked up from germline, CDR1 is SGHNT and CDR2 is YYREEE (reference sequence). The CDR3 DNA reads TGTGCCAGCAGCTTGGGGGGACAGGGGTCAAACTATGGCTACACCTTC. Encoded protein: CASSLGGQGSNYGYTF.

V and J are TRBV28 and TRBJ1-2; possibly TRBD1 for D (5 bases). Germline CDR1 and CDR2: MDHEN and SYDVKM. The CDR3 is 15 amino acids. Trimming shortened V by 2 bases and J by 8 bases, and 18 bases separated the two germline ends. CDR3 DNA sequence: TGTGCCAGCAGTTTAGGGGGTGGCGGCCTCGAGGGCTACACCTTC. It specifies CASSLGGGGLEGYTF.

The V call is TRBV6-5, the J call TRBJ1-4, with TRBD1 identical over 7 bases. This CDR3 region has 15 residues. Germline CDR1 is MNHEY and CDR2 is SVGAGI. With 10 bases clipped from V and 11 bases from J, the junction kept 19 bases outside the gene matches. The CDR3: CAKSMTGPNLWKLFF. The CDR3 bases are TGTGCCAAGTCAATGACAGGGCCCAATTTGTGGAAACTGTTTTTT.

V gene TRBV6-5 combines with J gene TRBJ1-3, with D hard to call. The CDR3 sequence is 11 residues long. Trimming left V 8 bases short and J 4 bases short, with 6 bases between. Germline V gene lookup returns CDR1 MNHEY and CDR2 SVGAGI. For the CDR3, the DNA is TGTGCCAGCGTCATAGGAAACACCATATATTTT. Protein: CASVIGNTIYF.

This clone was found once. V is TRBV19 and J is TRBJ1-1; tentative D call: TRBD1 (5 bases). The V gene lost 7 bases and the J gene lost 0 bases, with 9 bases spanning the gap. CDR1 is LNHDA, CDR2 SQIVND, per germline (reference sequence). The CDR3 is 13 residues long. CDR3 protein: CASKTTVNTEAFF. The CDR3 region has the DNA TGTGCCAGTAAGACGACAGTGAACACTGAAGCTTTCTTT.